Below are 30 T cell receptor beta chains sequenced from a single sample in a study of T-cell memory formation after mild COVID-19. Each CDR3 protein is one row after TCRdb ran MiXCR on the 5' RACE reads. In the table there are 250,000 or so distinct CDR3 sequences, 18% of which are singletons. The sample taken for sequencing was PBMCs or a T cell subset sorted from them (not recorded which). All receptors come from a man between 18 and 35 years old who had mild COVID-19 (a few samples of this study predate the infection). Cell type and time point are not known.

V and J are TRBV7-2 and TRBJ2-5, with 13 bases fitting TRBD2. The V gene end was trimmed by 5 bases and the J gene end by 0 bases; junction bases not matched to a gene: 12. This CDR3 contains 19 residues. Per germline, CDR1 SGHTA and CDR2 FQGNSA. This CDR3 is CASSPQGTSGGEYQETQYF. CDR3 nucleotide sequence: TGTGCCAGCAGCCCCCAGGGTACTAGCGGGGGGGAGTACCAAGAGACCCAGTACTTC.

The chain carries TRBV4-3 and TRBJ2-1, with unresolved D. CDR1 and CDR2 from the germline V gene are LGHNA and YSLEER. This CDR3 region has 15 residues. The germline V and J ends were trimmed by 0 bases and 3 bases, with 9 bases remaining between them. CDR3 amino acids: CASSQDPAFYNEQFF. In DNA, the CDR3 is TGCGCCAGCAGCCAAGATCCGGCCTTCTACAATGAGCAGTTCTTC.

V and J are TRBV6-5 and TRBJ2-3; TRBD1 might be the D (5 bases). The CDR3 runs to 14 residues. Between the trimmed V and J ends, which lost 6 bases and 2 bases, there was a span of 12 bases. Per the germline V gene, CDR1 is MNHEY and CDR2 is SVGAGI. CDR3: CASRVAGNTDTQYF. The CDR3 DNA reads as TGTGCCAGCAGGGTGGCAGGGAACACAGATACGCAGTATTTT.

This clonotype occurred many times. The V and J genes are TRBV3-1 and TRBJ2-5; unclear D gene. The CDR3 is made up of 11 amino acids. V was clipped by 7 bases and J by 5 bases, with 8 bases between them. Germline CDR1 reads LGHDT; CDR2 reads YNNKEL (reference sequence). The CDR3 nucleotides read TGTGCCAGCATCATGGGGGAGACCCAGTACTTC. Its translation is CASIMGETQYF.

This clonotype appeared a few times. The rearrangement joins TRBV29-1 to TRBJ2-3, with D perhaps TRBD2 (7 bases). Germline V gene lookup returns CDR1 SQVTM and CDR2 ANQGSEA. The V end lost 0 bases, the J end lost 1 base, and 14 bases lay between the germline ends. The CDR3 runs to 16 residues. The CDR3: CSVEDRGGTGTDTQYF. Here the CDR3 DNA reads TGCAGCGTTGAAGACCGCGGGGGCACCGGCACAGATACGCAGTATTTT.

This clonotype was detected only a few times. Written as DNA, the CDR3 is TGCAGTGCTAGAGATGGGAAGACCGGGGCCTACAATGAGCAGTTCTTC. It encodes CSARDGKTGAYNEQFF. The rearrangement joins TRBV20-1 to TRBJ2-1; maybe TRBD2 (5 bases). The CDR3 totals 16 residues. The germline gives CDR1 DFQATT, CDR2 SNEGSKA (reference sequence). With 0 bases removed from V and 2 bases from J, the gap between germline ends came to 14 bases.

The chain couples TRBV7-8 to TRBJ2-2; the D gene is possibly TRBD1 (5 bases). CDR1 is SGHVS, CDR2 FQNEAQ, per germline. The germline V and J ends were trimmed by 5 bases and 2 bases, with 12 bases remaining between them. This CDR3 contains 15 residues. The CDR3 loop is CASSLRVVNTGELFF. CDR3 nucleotides: TGTGCCAGCAGCCTCAGGGTAGTTAACACCGGGGAGCTGTTTTTT.

This clonotype has just a few counts. This chain uses TRBV4-1 with TRBJ2-4; D remains ambiguous. The CDR3 runs 16 residues. Germline values: CDR1 MGHRA, CDR2 YSYEKL. The V end was cut by 0 bases, the J end by 0 bases, with 9 bases between. The CDR3 sequence is CASSQEGMLAKNIQYF. In nucleotides, the CDR3 is TGCGCCAGCAGCCAAGAAGGCATGCTAGCCAAAAACATTCAGTACTTC.

The J gene is TRBJ2-3, the V gene TRBV27; D not resolved. CDR1 and CDR2 (germline): MNHEY, SMNVEV (reference sequence). The CDR3 length is 15 residues. Trimming removed 1 base from V and 2 bases from J, with 10 bases in between. CDR3 sequence reads: CASSLWYGNTDTQYF. The CDR3 coding sequence is TGTGCCAGCAGTTTATGGTACGGAAACACAGATACGCAGTATTTT.

This clonotype has more than one count but fewer than ten. The CDR3, as DNA: TGTGCCAGCAGGACCCTAGCGGACACAGATACGCAGTATTTT. Protein: CASRTLADTDTQYF. V is TRBV12-3 or TRBV12-4 and J is TRBJ2-3; TRBD2 matches at 7 bases. V trimming: 6 bases; J trimming: 2 bases; junction bases outside the gene matches: 5. The CDR3 consists of 14 residues.

The chain couples TRBV24-1 to TRBJ2-7; 8 nucleotides agree with TRBD2. Germline V gene lookup returns CDR1 KGHDR and CDR2 SFDVKD. J was trimmed by 7 bases and V by 7 bases; bases with no gene match: 14. The CDR3 runs 15 residues. The CDR3 spells CATSLPGHGRGEQYF. Written as DNA, the CDR3 is TGTGCCACCAGCTTACCAGGACACGGGAGGGGGGAGCAGTACTTC.

V gene TRBV9 combines with J gene TRBJ2-1; weak D call: TRBD1 (6 bases). CDR3 length equals 16 residues. Trimming took 4 bases from V and 3 from J, leaving 17 bases between them. Germline values: CDR1 SGDLS, CDR2 YYNGEE. CDR3 nucleotides: TGTGCCAGCAGCCCGCAGGGTCAGGGGCACTACAATGAGCAGTTCTTC. This sequence encodes CASSPQGQGHYNEQFF. The entire variable domain, with the rest obtained from reference TRBV9 and TRBJ2-1, is as follows: DSGVTQTPKHLITATGQRVTLRCSPRSGDLSVYWYQQSLDQGLQFLIQYYNGEERAKGNILERFSAQQFPDLHSELNLSSLELGDSALYFCASSPQGQGHYNEQFFGPGTRLTVL.

There are many counts of this clonotype. The chain has TRBV7-2 and TRBJ2-2, with D unclear. Germline loops: CDR1 SGHTA, CDR2 FQGNSA. Trimming shortened V by 5 bases and J by 7 bases, and 14 bases separated the two germline ends. This CDR3 has 14 amino acids. Here the CDR3 reads CASSKSYWVGELFF. In DNA form, the CDR3 reads TGTGCCAGCAGCAAAAGCTATTGGGTCGGGGAGCTGTTTTTT.

This clonotype was counted a few times. The chain is built from TRBV27 and TRBJ2-3; no clear D. Trimming stripped 0 bases from V and 6 bases from J, with 13 bases between. Per the germline V gene, CDR1 is MNHEY and CDR2 is SMNVEV (reference sequence). The CDR3 consists of 15 residues. Here the CDR3 reads CASSLSSSSLDTQYF. In DNA form, the CDR3 reads TGTGCCAGCAGTTTATCGTCTAGTTCTTTGGATACGCAGTATTTT.

The chain recombines TRBV6-1 with TRBJ1-5; D may be TRBD1 (5 bases). V was pared by 7 bases and J by 6 bases, with 16 bases between. From germline, CDR1 is MNHNS and CDR2 SASEGT. The CDR3 has 14 amino acids. Here the CDR3 DNA reads TGTGCCAGCACCCCGCAGGGTGGAATTCAGCCCCAGCATTTT. Amino acid sequence: CASTPQGGIQPQHF.

Regarding this clonotype: Since a much larger clone is just one base distant, this may be a read error. The gene calls are TRBV5-1 and TRBJ2-5; D tentatively reads TRBD1 or TRBD2 (5 bases each). This CDR3 region has 15 residues. V lost 3 bases, J lost 0 bases, and 12 bases lay in between. CDR1 and CDR2 (germline): SGHRS, YFSETQ. The CDR3 region has the DNA TGCGCCAGCAGCTACCAACTGGGGGACCAAGAGACCCAGTACTTC. This translates into CASSYQLGDQETQYF.

The table lists this clonotype with many counts. The rearrangement joins TRBV15 to TRBJ2-5; TRBD1 might be the D (6 bases). Germline CDR1 reads LNHNV; CDR2 reads YYDKDF (reference sequence). The ends were cut back, 0 bases at V and 4 bases at J, with 24 bases in the middle. CDR3 length: 19 residues. The CDR3 DNA follows: TGTGCCACCAGCAGAGATCGGTCGGGCAGGGGAATTGTCCGAGAGACCCAGTACTTC. As protein: CATSRDRSGRGIVRETQYF.

The chain employs TRBV7-2 and TRBJ2-1; 10 bases fit TRBD1. The CDR3 runs 20 residues. V lost 5 bases to trimming and J lost 0 bases; unmatched junction nucleotides: 16. Germline V lookup: CDR1 SGHTA, CDR2 FQGNSA. The CDR3 bases are TGTGCCAGCAGCACTCGACAGGGGGCCGCGAAAGCTACCTCCTACAATGAGCAGTTCTTC. Its translation is CASSTRQGAAKATSYNEQFF.

V usage is TRBV6-5 and J usage is TRBJ1-6; 7 nucleotides agree with TRBD1. The CDR3 sequence is 16 residues long. Germline-derived CDR1 and CDR2 are MNHEY and SVGAGI. The V gene end was trimmed by 6 bases and the J gene end by 2 bases; junction bases not matched to a gene: 7. The CDR3 spells CASSPHRGTYNSPLHF. DNA for the CDR3: TGTGCCAGCAGCCCCCACAGGGGCACCTATAATTCACCCCTCCACTTT.

The J gene is TRBJ2-1, the V gene TRBV27, with D perhaps matching TRBD1 (6 bases). The CDR3 sequence is 15 residues long. The V end lost 5 bases, the J end lost 0 bases, and 11 bases lay between the germline ends. The germline gives CDR1 MNHEY, CDR2 SMNVEV (reference sequence). The CDR3 DNA reads as TGTGCCAGCAGTCCGGACAGTTTCTCCTACAATGAGCAGTTCTTC. This sequence encodes CASSPDSFSYNEQFF.

The chain couples TRBV6-6 to TRBJ2-4; D unresolved. This CDR3 comprises 11 residues. V was cut by 7 bases and J by 15 bases, with 16 bases left in between. Germline CDR1 is MNHNY and CDR2 is SVGAGI (reference sequence). CDR3 amino acids: CASTALGWAYF. As DNA, the CDR3 is TGTGCCAGCACAGCCCTTGGGTGGGCGTACTTC.

The chain uses TRBV19 and TRBJ1-1; possibly TRBD1 for D (5 bases). The CDR3 covers 13 residues. The V end lost 3 bases, the J end lost 6 bases, and 11 bases lay between the germline ends. Germline values: CDR1 LNHDA, CDR2 SQIVND (reference sequence). The DNA for the CDR3 is TGTGCCAGTAGTATGGGGGACCTTTCTGAAGCTTTCTTT. It encodes CASSMGDLSEAFF.

This sequence joins TRBV4-3 and TRBJ1-5, with D unclear. This CDR3 region has 17 residues. Trimming removed 0 bases from V and 2 bases from J, with 14 bases in between. Germline assignment: CDR1 LGHNA and CDR2 YSLEER. CDR3 coding DNA: TGCGCCAGCAGCCAAGACTACCCTGTGGACGGCAATCAGCCCCAGCATTTT. This sequence encodes CASSQDYPVDGNQPQHF.

The chain is built from TRBV20-1 and TRBJ1-1, with no clear D. CDR1 is DFQATT and CDR2 is SNEGSKA in the germline V gene (reference sequence). The CDR3 extends over 13 amino acids. V was trimmed by 0 bases and J by 5 bases, leaving 10 bases between them. In DNA, the CDR3 is TGCAGTGCTAGAGATCCGTGGCGGACTGAAGCTTTCTTT. The encoded protein is CSARDPWRTEAFF.

The chain uses TRBV6-2 or TRBV6-3 and TRBJ2-7; TRBD1 is a possible D gene (6 bases). The CDR3 runs to 12 residues. Germline assignment: CDR1 MNHEY and CDR2 SVGEGT. Trimming cost V 5 bases and J 12 bases, with 17 bases left between them. CDR3 region: CASSTGTPERYV. DNA for the CDR3: TGTGCCAGCAGTACCGGGACACCAGAACGGTACGTC.

This clonotype was observed once. The chain employs TRBV6-5 and TRBJ1-5; 9 nucleotides match TRBD1. Germline trimming cut 6 bases from V and 7 bases from J; bases unmatched to any gene: 7. Looked up from germline, CDR1 is MNHEY and CDR2 is SVGAGI. The CDR3 spans 14 residues. CDR3 nucleotide sequence: TGTGCCAGCAGACGCCGGACAGGGGAGCAGCCCCAGCATTTT. This encodes CASRRRTGEQPQHF.

This clonotype was seen a handful of times. This chain joins TRBV5-6 and TRBJ2-3; possibly TRBD1 for D (6 bases). V dropped 0 bases and J dropped 6 bases, with 14 bases sitting between them. Germline CDR1 reads SGHDT; CDR2 reads YYEEEE. The CDR3 extends over 15 amino acids. The CDR3 bases are TGTGCCAGCAGCTTGGTGGGGGCGCACGGGGATACGCAGTATTTT. Its translation: CASSLVGAHGDTQYF.

This chain uses TRBV6-5 with TRBJ2-3; TRBD2 matches 8 bases. The ends lost 3 bases at V and 2 bases at J; junction bases unmatched: 7. CDR3 length: 16 amino acids. Germline CDR1 is MNHEY and CDR2 is SVGAGI. CDR3 protein: CASSYSTAGVTDTQYF. The CDR3 nucleotides are TGTGCCAGCAGTTATTCGACAGCGGGGGTCACAGATACGCAGTATTTT.

The chain employs TRBV6-5 and TRBJ1-6, with a possible D match to TRBD1 (5 bases). V lost 6 bases and J 10 bases, leaving 13 bases between the germline ends. CDR1 and CDR2 from the germline V gene are MNHEY and SVGAGI. This CDR3 contains 13 residues. CDR3 DNA: TGTGCCAGCAGCCTAAGGGACGGATCACCCCTCCACTTT. The encoded protein is CASSLRDGSPLHF.

This clonotype was counted a few times. V gene TRBV7-9 combines with J gene TRBJ1-2; the D gene is possibly TRBD1 (5 bases). CDR1 and CDR2 (germline): SEHNR, FQNEAQ (reference sequence). The CDR3 has 13 residues. Between the trimmed V and J ends, which lost 4 bases and 5 bases, there was a span of 11 bases. CDR3 residues: CASSWGMLYGYTF. The CDR3 nucleotides are TGTGCCAGCAGCTGGGGGATGTTATATGGCTACACCTTC. The complete variable domain, with remaining parts taken from reference TRBV7-9 and TRBJ1-2, reads DTGVSQNPRHKITKRGQNVTFRCDPISEHNRLYWYRQTLGQGPEFLTYFQNEAQLEKSRLLSDRFSAERPKGSFSTLEIQRTEQGDSAMYLCASSWGMLYGYTFGSGTRLTVV.